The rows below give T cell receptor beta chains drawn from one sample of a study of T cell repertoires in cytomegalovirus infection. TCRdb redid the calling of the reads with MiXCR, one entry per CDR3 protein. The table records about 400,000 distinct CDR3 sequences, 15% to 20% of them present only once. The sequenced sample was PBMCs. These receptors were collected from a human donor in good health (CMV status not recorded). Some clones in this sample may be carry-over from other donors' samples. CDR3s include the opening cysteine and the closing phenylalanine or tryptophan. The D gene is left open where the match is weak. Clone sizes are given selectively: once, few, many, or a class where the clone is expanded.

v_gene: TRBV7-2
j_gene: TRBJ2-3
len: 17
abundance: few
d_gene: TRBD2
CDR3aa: CASSSGLAGGGTDTQYF
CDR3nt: TGTGCCAGCAGCTCGGGACTAGCGGGGGGTGGCACAGATACGCAGTATTTT

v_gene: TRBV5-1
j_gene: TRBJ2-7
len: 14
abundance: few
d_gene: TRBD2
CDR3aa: CASSLPGGTYEQYF
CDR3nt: TGCGCCAGCAGCTTGCCCGGGGGGACCTACGAGCAGTACTTC

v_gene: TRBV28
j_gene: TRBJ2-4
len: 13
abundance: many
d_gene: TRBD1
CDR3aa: CAIRRGSQNIQYF
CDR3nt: TGTGCCATCCGCAGGGGGTCCCAAAACATTCAGTACTTC

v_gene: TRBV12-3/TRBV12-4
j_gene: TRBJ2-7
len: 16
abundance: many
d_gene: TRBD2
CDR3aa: CASSLGLAGLSREQYF
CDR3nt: TGTGCCAGCAGTTTAGGACTAGCGGGATTGAGTCGCGAGCAGTACTTC

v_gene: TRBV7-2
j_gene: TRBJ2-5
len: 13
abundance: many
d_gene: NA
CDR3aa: CASSPDHQETQYF
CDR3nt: TGTGCCAGCAGCCCGGACCACCAAGAGACCCAGTACTTC

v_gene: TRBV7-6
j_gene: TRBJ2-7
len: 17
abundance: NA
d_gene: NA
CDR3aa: CASSLESLPGEGYEQYF
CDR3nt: TGTGCCAGCAGCTTAGAGTCGTTGCCGGGAGAAGGCTACGAGCAGTACTTC

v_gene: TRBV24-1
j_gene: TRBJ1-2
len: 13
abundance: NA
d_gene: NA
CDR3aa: CATSDSNIYGYTF
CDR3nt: TGTGCCACCAGTGATTCAAACATCTATGGCTACACCTTC

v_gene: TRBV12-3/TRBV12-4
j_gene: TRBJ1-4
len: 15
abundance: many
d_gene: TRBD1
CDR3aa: CASSRSGGTNEKLFF
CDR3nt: TGTGCCAGCAGCCGTTCAGGGGGAACTAATGAAAAACTGTTTTTT

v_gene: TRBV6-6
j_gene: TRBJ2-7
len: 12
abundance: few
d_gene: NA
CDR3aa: CASRVSGYEQYF
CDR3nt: TGTGCCAGCAGGGTCAGTGGCTACGAGCAGTACTTC

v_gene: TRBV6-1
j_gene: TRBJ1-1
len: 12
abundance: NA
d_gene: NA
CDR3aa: CASSPPDTEAFF
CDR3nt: TGTGCCAGCAGTCCCCCGGACACTGAAGCTTTCTTT

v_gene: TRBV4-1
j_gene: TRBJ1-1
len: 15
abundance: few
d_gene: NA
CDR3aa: CASSDRASVNTEAFF
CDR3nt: TGCGCCAGCAGCGACCGGGCTTCGGTGAACACTGAAGCTTTCTTT

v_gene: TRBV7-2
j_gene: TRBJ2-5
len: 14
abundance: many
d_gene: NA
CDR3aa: CASSLSRGEETQYF
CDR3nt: TGTGCCAGCAGCTTAAGTAGAGGGGAAGAGACCCAGTACTTC

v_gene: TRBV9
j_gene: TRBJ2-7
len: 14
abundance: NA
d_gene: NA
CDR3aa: CASSPRTTPYEQYF
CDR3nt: TGTGCCAGCAGCCCCCGGACAACCCCCTACGAGCAGTACTTC

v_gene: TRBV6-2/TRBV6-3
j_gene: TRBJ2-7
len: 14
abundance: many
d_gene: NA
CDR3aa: CASRQIGTLYEQYF
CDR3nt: TGTGCCAGCAGACAAATAGGGACTTTATACGAGCAGTACTTC

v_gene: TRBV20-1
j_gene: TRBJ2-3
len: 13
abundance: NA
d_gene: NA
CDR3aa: CSAREPGVSTQYF
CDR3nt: TGCAGTGCTAGAGAACCAGGGGTTTCTACGCAGTATTTT

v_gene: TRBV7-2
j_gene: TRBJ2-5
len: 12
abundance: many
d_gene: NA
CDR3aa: CASSLETETQYF
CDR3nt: TGTGCCAGCAGCTTAGAGACTGAGACCCAGTACTTC

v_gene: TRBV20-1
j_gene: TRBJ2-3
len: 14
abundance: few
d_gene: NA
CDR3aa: CSAKPPTYTDTQYF
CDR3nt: TGCAGTGCTAAACCCCCAACTTACACAGATACGCAGTATTTT

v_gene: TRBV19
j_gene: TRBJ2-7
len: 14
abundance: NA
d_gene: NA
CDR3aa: CASRNVDGDYEQYF
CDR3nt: TGTGCCAGCCGGAATGTGGACGGGGACTACGAGCAGTACTTC

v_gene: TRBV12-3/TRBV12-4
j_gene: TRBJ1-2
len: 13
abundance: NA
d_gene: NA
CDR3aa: CASSSLDTYGYTF
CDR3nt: TGTGCCAGCAGTTCCCTGGACACATACGGCTACACCTTC

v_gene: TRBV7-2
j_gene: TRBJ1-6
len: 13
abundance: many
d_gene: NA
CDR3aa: CASSFDPGPPLHF
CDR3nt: TGTGCCAGCAGCTTCGACCCAGGGCCACCCCTCCACTTT

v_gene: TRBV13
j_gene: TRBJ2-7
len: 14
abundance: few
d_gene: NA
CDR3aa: CASSLALAGVEQYF
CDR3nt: TGTGCCAGCAGCTTAGCCCTAGCTGGGGTCGAGCAGTACTTC

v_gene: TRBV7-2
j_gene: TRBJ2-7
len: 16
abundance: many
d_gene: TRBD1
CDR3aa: CASSTRQGLGSYEQYF
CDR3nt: TGTGCCAGCAGCACTCGACAGGGTCTAGGGTCCTACGAGCAGTACTTC

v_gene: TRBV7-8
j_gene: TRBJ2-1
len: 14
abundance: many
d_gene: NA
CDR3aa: CASSGTTRRNEQFF
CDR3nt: TGTGCCAGCAGCGGCACTACTAGGCGCAATGAGCAGTTCTTC

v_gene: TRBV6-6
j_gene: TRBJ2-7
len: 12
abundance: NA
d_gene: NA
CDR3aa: CASSTISYEQYF
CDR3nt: TGTGCCAGCAGCACTATTTCCTACGAGCAGTACTTC

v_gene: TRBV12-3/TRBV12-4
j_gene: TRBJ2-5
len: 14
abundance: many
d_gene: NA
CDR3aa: CASSLWGGRETQYF
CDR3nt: TGTGCCAGCAGTTTGTGGGGGGGCCGGGAGACCCAGTACTTC

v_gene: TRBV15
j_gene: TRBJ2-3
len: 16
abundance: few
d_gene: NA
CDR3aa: CATSRARGLGGDTQYF
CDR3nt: TGTGCCACCAGCAGGGCCCGGGGCCTGGGGGGCGATACGCAGTATTTT

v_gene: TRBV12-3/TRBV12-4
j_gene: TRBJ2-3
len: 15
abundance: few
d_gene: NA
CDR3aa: CASRIDTTSTDTQYF
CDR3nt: TGTGCCAGCAGGATCGACACGACTAGCACAGATACGCAGTATTTT

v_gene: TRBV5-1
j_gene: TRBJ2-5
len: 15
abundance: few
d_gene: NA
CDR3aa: CASSYVPRVEETQYF
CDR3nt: TGCGCCAGCAGCTACGTACCGAGGGTCGAGGAGACCCAGTACTTC

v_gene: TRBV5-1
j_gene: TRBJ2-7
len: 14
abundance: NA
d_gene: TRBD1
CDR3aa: CASSWGTGVNEQYF
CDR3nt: TGCGCCAGCAGCTGGGGGACAGGGGTCAACGAGCAGTACTTC

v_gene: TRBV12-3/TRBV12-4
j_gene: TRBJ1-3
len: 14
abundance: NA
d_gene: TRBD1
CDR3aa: CASSFRQGGNTIYF
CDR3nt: TGTGCCAGCAGTTTTCGACAGGGGGGAAACACCATATATTTT

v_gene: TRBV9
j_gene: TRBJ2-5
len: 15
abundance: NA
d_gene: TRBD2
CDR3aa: CASSVSAGNQETQYF
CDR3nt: TGTGCCAGCAGCGTATCAGCGGGGAACCAAGAGACCCAGTACTTC

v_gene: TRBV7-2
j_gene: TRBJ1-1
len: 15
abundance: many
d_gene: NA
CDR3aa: CASSLGPEANTEAFF
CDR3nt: TGTGCCAGCAGCTTAGGCCCGGAGGCGAACACTGAAGCTTTCTTT

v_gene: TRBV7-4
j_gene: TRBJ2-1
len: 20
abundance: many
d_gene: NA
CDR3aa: CASSLYISGSGAISYNEQFF
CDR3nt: TGTGCCAGCAGCTTATATATATCGGGTTCGGGGGCAATTTCCTACAATGAGCAGTTCTTC

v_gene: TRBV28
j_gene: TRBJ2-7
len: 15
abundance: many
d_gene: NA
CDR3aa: CASSSNGQPTYEQYF
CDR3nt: TGTGCCAGCAGTTCAAATGGACAACCAACCTACGAGCAGTACTTC

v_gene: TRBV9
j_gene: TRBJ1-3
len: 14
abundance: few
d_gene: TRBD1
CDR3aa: CASSPGQAGNTIYF
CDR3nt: TGTGCCAGCAGCCCCGGACAGGCCGGAAACACCATATATTTT

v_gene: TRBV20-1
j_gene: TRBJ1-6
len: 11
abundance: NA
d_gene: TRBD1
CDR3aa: CSARASAGTVF
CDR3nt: TGCAGTGCTAGAGCATCTGCCGGGACAGTCTTT

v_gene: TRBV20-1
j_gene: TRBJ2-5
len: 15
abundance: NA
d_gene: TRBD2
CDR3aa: CSAREASGGDRTQYF
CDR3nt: TGCAGTGCTAGAGAGGCTAGCGGGGGGGATCGGACCCAGTACTTC

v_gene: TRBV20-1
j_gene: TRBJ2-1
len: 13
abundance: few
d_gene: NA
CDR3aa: CSAAAVGRPEQFF
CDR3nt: TGCAGTGCTGCGGCTGTCGGGAGACCTGAGCAGTTCTTC

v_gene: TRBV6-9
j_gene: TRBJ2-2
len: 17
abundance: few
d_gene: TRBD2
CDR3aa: CASSLRLAGRGTGELFF
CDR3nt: TGTGCCAGCAGTTTACGACTAGCGGGAAGGGGGACCGGGGAGCTGTTTTTT

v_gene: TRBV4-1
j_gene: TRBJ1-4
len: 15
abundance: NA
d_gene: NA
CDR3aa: CASSQGITWGEKLFF
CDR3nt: TGCGCCAGCAGCCAAGGGATCACCTGGGGTGAAAAACTGTTTTTT

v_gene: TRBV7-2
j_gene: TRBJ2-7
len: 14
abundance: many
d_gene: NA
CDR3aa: CASSLGVGTSLGYF
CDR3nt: TGTGCCAGCAGCTTAGGCGTTGGCACCTCCTTAGGGTACTTC

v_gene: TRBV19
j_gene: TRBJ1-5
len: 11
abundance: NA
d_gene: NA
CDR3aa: CASSLRGPQHF
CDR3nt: TGTGCCAGTAGCCTTCGGGGGCCCCAGCATTTT

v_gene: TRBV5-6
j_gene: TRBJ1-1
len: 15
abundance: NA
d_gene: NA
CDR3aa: CASGGAATLNTEAFF
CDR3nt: TGTGCCAGCGGGGGGGCCGCGACATTGAACACTGAAGCTTTCTTT

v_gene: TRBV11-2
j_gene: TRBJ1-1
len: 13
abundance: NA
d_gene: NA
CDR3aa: CASSRTMDTEAFF
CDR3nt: TGTGCCAGCAGCCGGACGATGGACACTGAAGCTTTCTTT